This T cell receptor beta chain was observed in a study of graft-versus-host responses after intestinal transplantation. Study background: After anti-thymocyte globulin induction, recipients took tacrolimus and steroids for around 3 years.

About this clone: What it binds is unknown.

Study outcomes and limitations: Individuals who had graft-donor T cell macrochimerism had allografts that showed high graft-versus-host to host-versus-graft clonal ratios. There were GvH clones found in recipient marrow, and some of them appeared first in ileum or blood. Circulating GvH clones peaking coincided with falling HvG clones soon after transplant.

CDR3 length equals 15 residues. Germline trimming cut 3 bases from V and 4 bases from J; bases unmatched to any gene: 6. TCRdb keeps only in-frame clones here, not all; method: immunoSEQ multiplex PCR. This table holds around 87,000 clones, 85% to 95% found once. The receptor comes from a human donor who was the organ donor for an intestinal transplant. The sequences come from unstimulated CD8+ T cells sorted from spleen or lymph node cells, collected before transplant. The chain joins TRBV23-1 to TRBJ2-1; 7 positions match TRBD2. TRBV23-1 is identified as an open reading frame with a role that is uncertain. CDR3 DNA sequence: TGCGCCAGCAGTCAGCTTCCGGGGGGATACAATGAGCAGTTCTTC. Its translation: CASSQLPGGYNEQFF.